This T cell receptor beta chain was identified in a study of Graves' ophthalmopathy and Graves' hyperthyroidism. General study points: Ophthalmopathy versus stable hyperthyroidism: 13-signature model gave roughly 88% sensitivity, 75% to 83% specificity. At around 68% sensitivity and approximately 72% specificity, the model predicted progression of the ophthalmopathy.

Many counts were recorded for this clonotype. What it recognizes is unknown. Scientists amplified the TCR beta CDR3 regions from RNA transcripts. RT-PCR was first run with HTBI primers, then multiplex PCR in a second round. MiXCR, run by TCRdb on the multiplex PCR reads, gives a single entry per CDR3 protein. Of roughly 420,000 distinct CDR3 sequences in the sample, more than 20% were seen once. This CDR3 has 15 residues. Germline CDR1 is SGHTA and CDR2 is FQGNSA. V was clipped by 4 bases and J by 5 bases, with 17 bases between them. This receptor was obtained from a woman aged 18-29 years with stable Graves' hyperthyroidism. The sequencing sample was made of peripheral blood. J is TRBJ2-5 and V is TRBV7-2; tentatively, D is TRBD1 (6 bases). CDR3 loop: CASSYTFRGWETQYF. CDR3 nucleotide sequence: TGTGCCAGCAGCTACACATTTAGGGGGTGGGAGACCCAGTACTTC.